Listed here are 24 T cell receptor beta chains from one sample, sequenced in a study of blood T cell repertoires in COVID-19. The protocol was immunoSEQ multiplex PCR, while the TCRdb copy is restricted to in-frame clones and leaves out a portion. Among 68,000 or so clones listed, 88% were seen once. Sequences were obtained from peripheral blood. These receptors all stem from an older man with active or convalescent COVID-19.

The genes are TRBV4-1 and TRBJ2-5; TRBD2 matches at 9 bases. The V gene end was trimmed by 8 bases and the J gene end by 5 bases; junction bases not matched to a gene: 27. The CDR3 has 20 residues. The germline gives CDR1 MGHRA, CDR2 YSYEKL. This CDR3 reads CASSRWRASGTINPGETQYF. The CDR3 DNA is TGCGCCAGCTCTCGGTGGCGGGCTAGCGGGACTATCAATCCGGGGGAGACCCAGTACTTC.

The genes are TRBV5-1 and TRBJ2-5, with a tentative D call TRBD2 (5 bases). In germline, CDR1 is SGHRS, CDR2 YFSETQ. This CDR3 has 14 residues. V shed 2 bases and J shed 1 base, with 9 bases lying between them. The CDR3 is CASSFPGSQETQYF. As DNA, the CDR3 is TGCGCCAGCAGCTTCCCGGGATCCCAAGAGACCCAGTACTTC.

V is TRBV5-5 and J is TRBJ1-2; tentatively, D is TRBD1 (6 bases). The V and J ends lost 5 bases and 0 bases respectively, with 14 bases between them. The CDR3 loop spans 15 amino acids. Germline-derived CDR1 and CDR2 are SGHKS and YYEKEE (reference sequence). In DNA form, the CDR3 reads TGTGCCAGCAGTTACGGGGACATTTCTAACTATGGCTACACCTTC. This codes for CASSYGDISNYGYTF.

This chain connects TRBV29-1 to TRBJ1-2; TRBD1 is a possible D gene (6 bases). Germline CDR1 reads SQVTM; CDR2 reads ANQGSEA. The CDR3 loop spans 13 amino acids. V lost 4 bases to trimming and J lost 4 bases, with 13 bases between them. CDR3 bases: TGCAGCGTTGGGGAACCGGACAGCTATGGCTACACCTTC. This sequence encodes CSVGEPDSYGYTF.

This chain joins TRBV13 and TRBJ2-5; a possible D gene is TRBD1 (5 bases). The germline V gene encodes CDR1 PRHDT and CDR2 FYEKMQ (reference sequence). CDR3 length equals 16 residues. The V end lost 5 bases, the J end lost 0 bases, and 16 bases lay between the germline ends. CDR3 bases: TGTGCCAGCAGCACACGGCAAGGACACAACCAAGAGACCCAGTACTTC. Translated, it gives CASSTRQGHNQETQYF.

The rearrangement links TRBV7-3 to TRBJ2-3, with 9 bases lining up with TRBD2. V shed 5 bases and J 0 bases; nucleotides not matched to a gene: 3. The CDR3 spans 15 residues. Germline assignment: CDR1 SGHTA and CDR2 FQGTGA. The CDR3 DNA reads as TGTGCCAGCAGCCGTAGCGGGAGCAGCACAGATACGCAGTATTTT. Translated: CASSRSGSSTDTQYF.

The gene calls are TRBV27 and TRBJ1-5; 10 positions match TRBD1. The CDR3 spans 16 residues. Germline assignment: CDR1 MNHEY and CDR2 SMNVEV (reference sequence). Unmatched junction bases numbered 5, after V lost 5 bases and J lost 1 base. The CDR3 nucleotides are TGTGCCAGCAGTGCTTCGGGACAGGGGAGCAATCAGCCCCAGCATTTT. The encoded protein is CASSASGQGSNQPQHF.

The V and J genes are TRBV25-1 and TRBJ1-4, with a tentative D call TRBD1 (6 bases). With 6 bases removed from V and 8 bases from J, the gap between germline ends came to 13 bases. The CDR3 spans 13 residues. Germline assignment: CDR1 MGHDK and CDR2 SYGVNS. CDR3 DNA: TGTGCCAGCAGGGGGGACATAACCGAAAAACTGTTTTTT. Residues: CASRGDITEKLFF.

The chain couples TRBV5-6 to TRBJ2-2; D might be TRBD2 (6 bases). The CDR3 totals 16 residues. In germline, CDR1 is SGHDT, CDR2 YYEEEE. Trimming took off 1 base at V and 1 base at J, with 11 bases between the two ends. The CDR3 DNA follows: TGTGCCAGCAGCTTGACTAGCAGGGTGAACACCGGGGAGCTGTTTTTT. Amino acids: CASSLTSRVNTGELFF.

For the CDR3, the DNA is TGTGCCAGCTCACAATCGGGACAGGGGGCCCTGTACGAGCAGTACTTC. Translated: CASSQSGQGALYEQYF. V and J are TRBV18 and TRBJ2-7; 12 bases agree with TRBD1. The CDR3 is made up of 16 amino acids. With V trimmed by 4 bases and J by 4 bases, 8 bases remained unmatched. Germline CDR1 and CDR2: KGHSH and LQKENI.

This clone was found once. The chain uses TRBV6-5 and TRBJ1-3; D ambiguous. This CDR3 spans 15 amino acids. The V end was cut by 6 bases, the J end by 0 bases, with 12 bases between. Germline CDR1 and CDR2: MNHEY and SVGAGI. The CDR3 sequence: CASRGVGDSGNTIYF. The CDR3, as DNA: TGTGCCAGCAGGGGCGTCGGGGACTCTGGAAACACCATATATTTT.

J is TRBJ2-1 and V is TRBV3-1 (or the pseudogene TRBV3-2); D gene unclear. The germline gives CDR1 LGHDT, CDR2 YNNKEL (reference sequence). This CDR3 is 14 amino acids long. The germline V and J ends were trimmed by 2 bases and 6 bases, with 11 bases remaining between them. This CDR3 is CASSQLASTNEQFF. Written as DNA, the CDR3 is TGTGCCAGCAGCCAACTGGCCTCAACCAATGAGCAGTTCTTC.

V gene TRBV6-5 combines with J gene TRBJ2-3; 7 bases fit TRBD2. After removal of 6 bases from V and 8 bases from J, the junction contained 11 bases not matched to a gene. Germline assignment: CDR1 MNHEY and CDR2 SVGAGI. The CDR3 is 14 amino acids. The CDR3 region has the DNA TGTGCCAGCAGGGGAGGGGCTTTGATTGGTACGCAGTATTTT. Its protein is CASRGGALIGTQYF.

This rearrangement joins TRBV2 to TRBJ1-4, with 11 bases matching TRBD1. V was clipped by 6 bases and J by 0 bases; unmatched bases: 6. CDR1 and CDR2 (germline): SNHLY, FYNNEI. CDR3 size: 17 residues. DNA of the CDR3: TGTGCCAGCAGACCGGGACAGGGGGTTGCAACTAATGAAAAACTGTTTTTT. Translation: CASRPGQGVATNEKLFF.

This clone appeared once. The chain joins TRBV12-5 to TRBJ1-3, with a tentative D call TRBD1 (6 bases). In germline, CDR1 is LGHNT, CDR2 FRNRAP. The CDR3 loop spans 18 amino acids. V was shortened by 2 bases and J by 2 bases, with 19 bases between the two germline ends. The CDR3 here is CASGLITTGMLAGNTIYF. In nucleotides, the CDR3 is TGTGCTAGTGGTTTGATTACTACAGGGATGCTGGCTGGAAACACCATATATTTT.

The V and J genes are TRBV19 and TRBJ1-1, with TRBD1 matching over 9 bases. This CDR3 has 14 amino acids. J was trimmed by 4 bases and V by 7 bases; bases with no gene match: 7. The germline V gene encodes CDR1 LNHDA and CDR2 SQIVND (reference sequence). CDR3 coding DNA: TGTGCCAGTACCCTGACAGGGGGGATCACTGAAGCTTTCTTT. Protein sequence: CASTLTGGITEAFF.

The chain couples TRBV2 to TRBJ1-6; D not certain. Germline V lookup: CDR1 SNHLY, CDR2 FYNNEI. The CDR3 covers 15 residues. Trimming cost V 2 bases and J 9 bases, with 14 bases left between them. The CDR3 here is CASSESVVGISPLHF. DNA of the CDR3: TGTGCCAGCAGTGAATCGGTGGTCGGGATTTCACCCCTCCACTTT.

The chain links TRBV5-1 to TRBJ2-6, with TRBD1 as a possible D gene (5 bases). This CDR3 is built from 15 residues. From germline, CDR1 is SGHRS and CDR2 YFSETQ. Trimming cost V 0 bases and J 2 bases, with 6 bases left between them. In DNA, the CDR3 is TGCGCCAGCAGCTTGGGCAGGGCTGGGGCCAACGTCCTGACTTTC. Translating it yields CASSLGRAGANVLTF.

The rearrangement joins TRBV30 to TRBJ1-5; D remains unclear. The CDR3 consists of 15 residues. Germline assignment: CDR1 GTSNPN and CDR2 SVGIG (reference sequence). Trimming cost V 2 bases and J 2 bases, with 13 bases left between them. CDR3 DNA sequence: TGTGCCTGGAGTATCAGAGGAGAGGGCAATCAGCCCCAGCATTTT. The encoded protein is CAWSIRGEGNQPQHF.

The J gene is TRBJ1-6, the V gene TRBV27; 9 bases agree with TRBD1. Germline V gives CDR1 MNHEY, CDR2 SMNVEV (reference sequence). After removal of 3 bases from V and 7 bases from J, the junction contained 4 bases not matched to a gene. This CDR3 comprises 15 residues. The CDR3 coding sequence is TGTGCCAGCAGTTTTACTGGACAGGGGAATTCACCCCTCCACTTT. It specifies CASSFTGQGNSPLHF.

The chain employs TRBV9 and TRBJ2-5, with 12 bases identical to TRBD2. V was clipped by 3 bases and J by 1 base; unmatched bases: 4. The CDR3 is 16 amino acids. Germline values: CDR1 SGDLS, CDR2 YYNGEE. CDR3 protein: CASSEGLAGIQETQYF. As DNA, the CDR3 is TGTGCCAGCAGCGAGGGACTAGCGGGCATCCAAGAGACCCAGTACTTC.

The chain joins TRBV6-6 to TRBJ2-1, with 9 positions matching TRBD1. Germline CDR1 reads MNHNY; CDR2 reads SVGAGI (reference sequence). Unmatched junction bases numbered 8, after V lost 6 bases and J lost 8 bases. The CDR3 extends over 14 amino acids. Here the CDR3 reads CASSGQGTIDEQFF. The CDR3, as DNA: TGTGCCAGCAGCGGACAGGGGACGATTGATGAGCAGTTCTTC.

The rearrangement links TRBV27 to TRBJ2-5; no clear D gene. Germline V gives CDR1 MNHEY, CDR2 SMNVEV (reference sequence). V lost 4 bases and J 2 bases, leaving 8 bases between the germline ends. The CDR3 has 13 amino acids. DNA of the CDR3: TGTGCCAGCAGTTCTAGGTTTCAAGAGACCCAGTACTTC. Residues: CASSSRFQETQYF.

The rearrangement links TRBV19 to TRBJ2-2; 8 nucleotides match TRBD2. The CDR3 totals 17 residues. V shed 5 bases and J 3 bases; nucleotides not matched to a gene: 11. Germline loops: CDR1 LNHDA, CDR2 SQIVND (reference sequence). The CDR3 DNA reads TGTGCCAGTAGTCTCCGCAGCGGGGGCCGGGACACCGGGGAGCTGTTTTTT. Translation: CASSLRSGGRDTGELFF.